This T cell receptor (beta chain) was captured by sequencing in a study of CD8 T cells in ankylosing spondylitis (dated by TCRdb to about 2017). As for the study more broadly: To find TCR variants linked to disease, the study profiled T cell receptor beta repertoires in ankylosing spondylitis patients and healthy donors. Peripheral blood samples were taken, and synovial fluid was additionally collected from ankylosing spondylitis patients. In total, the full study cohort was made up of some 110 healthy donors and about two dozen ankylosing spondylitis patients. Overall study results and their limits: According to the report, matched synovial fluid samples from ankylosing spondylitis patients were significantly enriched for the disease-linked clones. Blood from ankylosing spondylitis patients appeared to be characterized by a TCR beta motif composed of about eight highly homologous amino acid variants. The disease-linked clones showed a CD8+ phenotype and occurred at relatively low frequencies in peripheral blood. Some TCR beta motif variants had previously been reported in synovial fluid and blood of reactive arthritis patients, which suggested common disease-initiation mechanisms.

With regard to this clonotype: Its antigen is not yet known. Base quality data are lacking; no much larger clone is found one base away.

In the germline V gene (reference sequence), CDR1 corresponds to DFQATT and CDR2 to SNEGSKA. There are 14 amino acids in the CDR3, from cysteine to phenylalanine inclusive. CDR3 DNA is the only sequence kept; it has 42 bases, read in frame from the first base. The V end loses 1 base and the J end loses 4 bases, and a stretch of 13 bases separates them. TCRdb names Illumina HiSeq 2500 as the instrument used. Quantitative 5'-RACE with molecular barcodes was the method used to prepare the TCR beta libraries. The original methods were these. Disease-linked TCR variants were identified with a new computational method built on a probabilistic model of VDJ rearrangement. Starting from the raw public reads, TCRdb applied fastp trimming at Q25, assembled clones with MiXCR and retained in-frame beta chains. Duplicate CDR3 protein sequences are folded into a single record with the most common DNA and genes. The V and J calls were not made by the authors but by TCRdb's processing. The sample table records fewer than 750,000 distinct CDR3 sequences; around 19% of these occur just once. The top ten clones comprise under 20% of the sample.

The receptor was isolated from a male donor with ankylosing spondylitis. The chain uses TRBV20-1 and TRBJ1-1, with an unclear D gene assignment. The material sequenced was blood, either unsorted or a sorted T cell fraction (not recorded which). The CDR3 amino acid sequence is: CSARGENSGTEAFF. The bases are TGCAGTGCTAGAGGGGAGAACTCGGGCACTGAAGCTTTCTTT.